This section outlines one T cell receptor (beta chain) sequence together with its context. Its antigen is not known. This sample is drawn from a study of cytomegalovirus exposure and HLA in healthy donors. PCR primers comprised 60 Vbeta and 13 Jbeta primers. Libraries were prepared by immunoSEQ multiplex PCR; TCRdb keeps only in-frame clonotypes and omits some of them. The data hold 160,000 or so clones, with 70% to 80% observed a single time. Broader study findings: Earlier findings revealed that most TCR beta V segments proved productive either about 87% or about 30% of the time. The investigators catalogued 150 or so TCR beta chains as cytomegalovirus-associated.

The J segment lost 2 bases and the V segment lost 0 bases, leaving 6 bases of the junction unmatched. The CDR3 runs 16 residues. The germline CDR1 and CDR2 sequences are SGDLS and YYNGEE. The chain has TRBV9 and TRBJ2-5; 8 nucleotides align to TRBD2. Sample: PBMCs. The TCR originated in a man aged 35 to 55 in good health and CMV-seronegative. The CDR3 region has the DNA TGTGCCAGCAGCGTAGTGGCTAGCGGGTTTCAAGAGACCCAGTACTTC. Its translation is CASSVVASGFQETQYF.